The rows below give T cell receptor beta chains drawn from one sample of a study of prognosis after radiotherapy for stage I lung cancer. TCRdb redid the calling of the multiplex PCR reads with MiXCR, one entry per CDR3 protein. The profile shows tens of thousands of distinct CDR3 sequences, 30% to 40% of them singletons. The input for sequencing was PBMCs, taken before or after stereotactic body radiation therapy (not recorded which). These receptors were obtained from a donor over 45 with non-small cell lung cancer. The CDR3 runs from the conserved cysteine through the conserved F or W. The D gene is left open where the match is weak. Expanded clones get a size class; other rows say once, few or many, or leave the size out.

>-|TRBV6-1|TRBJ2-7|-
CASSGTGYEQYF
TGTGCCAGCAGCGGCACAGGCTACGAGCAGTACTTC
>many|TRBV24-1|TRBJ2-1|-
CATSEEGDYNEQFF
TGTGCCACCAGTGAGGAGGGGGACTACAATGAGCAGTTCTTC
>many|TRBV7-8|TRBJ2-1|TRBD2
CASSFGGGGKNEQFF
TGTGCCAGCAGCTTCGGGGGGGGGGGGAAAAATGAGCAGTTCTTC
>many|TRBV6-1|TRBJ1-1|-
CASSPPGVKVGEAFF
TGTGCCAGCAGTCCCCCGGGTGTGAAGGTTGGGGAAGCTTTCTTT
>medium-sized|TRBV11-3|TRBJ2-1|-
CASSGKGDALWNEQFF
TGTGCCAGCAGCGGAAAAGGGGATGCCCTCTGGAATGAGCAGTTCTTC
>once|TRBV7-8|TRBJ2-2|-
CASSLVRVVRAETVELFF
TGTGCCAGCAGCTTAGTCCGGGTCGTGAGGGCCGAGACCGTGGAGCTGTTTTTT
>many|TRBV9|TRBJ2-3|-
CASSGTSRDTQYF
TGTGCCAGCAGCGGCACTAGCAGGGATACGCAGTATTTT
>-|TRBV28|TRBJ2-7|TRBD1
CASIDRPTGQVRMYF
TGTGCCAGCATCGACCGACCAACGGGACAGGTGCGTATGTACTTC
>many|TRBV28|TRBJ2-7|TRBD1
CASRGDRGRDYEQYF
TGTGCCAGCAGAGGAGACAGGGGTAGGGACTACGAGCAGTACTTC
>many|TRBV20-1|TRBJ2-1|TRBD2
CSASDSGLAGGPSSYNEQFF
TGCAGTGCTAGTGATTCCGGACTAGCGGGAGGGCCAAGTTCCTACAATGAGCAGTTCTTC
>-|TRBV12-3/TRBV12-4|TRBJ2-2|-
CASIPSTGSTGELFF
TGTGCCAGCATTCCCTCGACAGGATCCACCGGGGAGCTGTTTTTT
>-|TRBV5-1|TRBJ2-6|-
CASSLFEGSGANVLTF
TGCGCCAGCAGCTTGTTTGAGGGGTCTGGGGCCAACGTCCTGACTTTC
>many|TRBV7-2|TRBJ2-3|TRBD2
CASSLPGLDKYF
TGTGCCAGCAGCTTACCGGGACTAGATAAGTATTTT
>many|TRBV6-5|TRBJ1-5|TRBD1
CASSYPQNRGGTYSNQPQHF
TGTGCCAGCAGTTACCCACAGAACAGGGGTGGGACCTATAGCAATCAGCCCCAGCATTTT
>few|TRBV5-8|TRBJ1-1|-
CASSLAGTNTEAFF
TGTGCCAGCAGCTTGGCAGGGACCAACACTGAAGCTTTCTTT
>-|TRBV6-2/TRBV6-3|TRBJ1-1|TRBD1
CASRRRGQGGMNTEAFF
TGTGCCAGCAGAAGAAGGGGGCAGGGAGGGATGAACACTGAAGCTTTCTTT
>-|TRBV12-3/TRBV12-4|TRBJ2-7|-
CASSIPGHTYEQYF
TGTGCCAGCAGTATTCCGGGACACACCTACGAGCAGTACTTC
>-|TRBV15|TRBJ1-2|-
CATSIKGGYGYTF
TGTGCCACCAGCATCAAAGGGGGATATGGCTACACCTTC
>many|TRBV19|TRBJ2-7|-
CASNDGLTYEQYF
TGTGCCAGTAATGACGGGCTAACCTACGAGCAGTACTTC
>many|TRBV6-1|TRBJ1-2|-
CASSEGWRSYTF
TGTGCCAGCAGTGAAGGGTGGCGGAGCTACACCTTC
>many|TRBV19|TRBJ2-1|TRBD2
CASRTSGTTTYNEQFF
TGTGCCAGTAGAACTAGCGGGACTACAACCTACAATGAGCAGTTCTTC
>-|TRBV7-2|TRBJ2-4|-
CASSLGAGIQYF
TGTGCCAGCAGCTTAGGTGCAGGCATTCAGTACTTC
>many|TRBV24-1|TRBJ2-1|-
CATSDLYEQFF
TGTGCCACCAGTGATTTGTACGAGCAGTTCTTC
>-|TRBV7-2|TRBJ2-2|-
CASSLGRGWDGELFF
TGTGCCAGCAGCTTAGGGAGGGGGTGGGACGGGGAGCTGTTTTTT
>many|TRBV28|TRBJ1-5|-
CASSLWRNQPQHF
TGTGCCAGCAGTTTATGGAGAAATCAGCCCCAGCATTTT
>many|TRBV12-3/TRBV12-4|TRBJ2-5|-
CASSLGQQIGDTQYF
TGTGCCAGCAGTTTAGGTCAGCAGATTGGGGATACCCAGTACTTC
>many|TRBV27|TRBJ2-1|TRBD2
CASRSFSGRAGRNEQFF
TGTGCCAGCAGATCTTTTAGCGGGAGGGCGGGGAGGAATGAGCAGTTCTTC
>many|TRBV10-3|TRBJ2-3|TRBD1
CAIKDRDTDTQYF
TGTGCCATCAAGGACAGGGACACAGATACGCAGTATTTT
>many|TRBV11-1|TRBJ1-1|TRBD1
CASSLVPDRAYMNTEAFF
TGTGCCAGCAGCTTAGTCCCCGACAGGGCCTATATGAACACTGAAGCTTTCTTT
>-|TRBV4-1|TRBJ2-7|TRBD2
CASSQAASGREQYF
TGCGCCAGCAGCCAAGCGGCTAGCGGGAGAGAGCAGTACTTC
>many|TRBV6-2/TRBV6-3|TRBJ2-1|-
CASSYSGAPRQFF
TGTGCCAGCAGTTACTCGGGAGCCCCTCGGCAGTTCTTC
>many|TRBV24-1|TRBJ2-2|-
CATRDGPMNTGELFF
TGTGCCACCAGGGACGGACCTATGAACACCGGGGAGCTGTTTTTT
>many|TRBV30|TRBJ2-1|-
CAWSRSSAINEQFF
TGTGCCTGGAGTCGGTCTAGCGCTATCAATGAGCAGTTCTTC
>many|TRBV6-1|TRBJ2-1|-
CASSPGAGTNEQFF
TGTGCCAGCAGTCCTGGGGCGGGTACCAATGAGCAGTTCTTC
>-|TRBV4-2|TRBJ2-1|-
CASSQERRDSYNEQFF
TGTGCCAGCAGCCAAGAGCGGAGAGACTCCTACAATGAGCAGTTCTTC
>many|TRBV6-5|TRBJ2-7|-
CASSYSPGNGYEQYF
TGTGCCAGCAGTTACTCGCCGGGGAACGGGTACGAGCAGTACTTC
>many|TRBV27|TRBJ2-2|TRBD2
CASTTLSGLAGGGELFF
TGTGCCAGCACCACTTTGTCGGGACTAGCGGGAGGAGGGGAGCTGTTTTTT
>many|TRBV7-2|TRBJ1-5|-
CASSFRLGQPQHF
TGTGCCAGCAGCTTCCGTCTTGGGCAGCCCCAGCATTTT
>many|TRBV4-1|TRBJ1-1|TRBD1
CASGTGGVLNTEAFF
TGCGCCAGCGGTACAGGGGGCGTGCTGAACACTGAAGCTTTCTTT
>many|TRBV30|TRBJ1-1|-
CAWGTSLATEAFF
TGTGCCTGGGGGACGTCCCTAGCCACTGAAGCTTTCTTT